The entry that follows covers one T cell receptor beta chain sequence. The CDR3 is 12 residues long. The V gene's germline CDR1 is LNHDA and CDR2 SQIVND (reference sequence). V was pared by 8 bases and J by 1 base, with 8 bases between. Per the authors' pipeline: Amplified reference gene primers provided the basis for estimating nucleated cell counts. TCRdb keeps only in-frame clones here, not all; method: immunoSEQ multiplex PCR. The DNA gave D and trimming, while V, J and clone size come from that table. This sample has about 180,000 clones, with 70% to 90% found just once. The data stem from a study of blood T cell repertoires in COVID-19. Turning to the study itself: Both acute and convalescent COVID-19 samples were obtained from the United States, Italy and Spain. The analysed material was cDNA or gDNA that came from T cells, B-cell-depleted T cells, or PBMCs.

This sequence was found in a man between 18 and 29 years old who had recovered from COVID-19. The sample consisted of peripheral blood. V usage is TRBV19 and J usage is TRBJ2-5; D is uncertain. CDR3 loop: CASSETQETQYF. In nucleotides, the CDR3 is TGTGCCAGTTCGGAGACCCAAGAGACCCAGTACTTC.